This TCR beta chain was captured in a study of beta chain features in type 1 diabetes. Study-wide results and caveats: The study found moderately but significantly shorter TCRB CDR3s in all four CD4+ subsets of Type 1 diabetes patients.

Reverse transcribing all isolated RNA meant expressed TCRB transcripts were sequenced. Libraries were prepared by immunoSEQ multiplex PCR; TCRdb keeps only in-frame clonotypes and omits some of them. The sample has approximately 70,000 clones, about 50% seen once. CD45RO/CCR7/CD25/CD127/CD95/CD27 sorting isolated CD4+ naive, central memory, regulatory and stem cell-like memory cells. Trimming cost V 4 bases and J 1 base; bases outside gene matches: 6. Germline V gives CDR1 SGHAT, CDR2 FQDESV (reference sequence). This CDR3 region has 15 residues. Of note for this clone: What it recognizes is unknown.

J is TRBJ1-1 and V is TRBV11-1; 7 bases match TRBD1. The sample consisted of central memory CD4+ T cells from blood. This TCR came from a man aged 25 to 40 with type 1 diabetes. CDR3: CASSSGQAGNTEAFF. CDR3 bases: TGTGCCAGCAGCTCCGGACAGGCTGGGAACACTGAAGCTTTCTTT.